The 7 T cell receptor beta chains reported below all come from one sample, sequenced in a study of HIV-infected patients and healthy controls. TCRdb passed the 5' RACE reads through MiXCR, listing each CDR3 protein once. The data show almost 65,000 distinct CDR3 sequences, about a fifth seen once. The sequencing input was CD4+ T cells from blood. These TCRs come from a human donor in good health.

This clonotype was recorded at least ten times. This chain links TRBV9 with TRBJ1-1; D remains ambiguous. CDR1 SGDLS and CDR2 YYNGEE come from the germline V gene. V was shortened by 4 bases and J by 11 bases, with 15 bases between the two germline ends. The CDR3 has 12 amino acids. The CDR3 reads CASSTEGQRAFF. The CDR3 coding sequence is TGTGCCAGCAGCACCGAGGGTCAAAGGGCTTTCTTT.

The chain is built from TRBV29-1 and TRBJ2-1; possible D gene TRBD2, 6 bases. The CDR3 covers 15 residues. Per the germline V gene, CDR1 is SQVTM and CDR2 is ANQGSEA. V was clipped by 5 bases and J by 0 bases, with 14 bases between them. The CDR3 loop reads CSVRVAASSYNEQFF. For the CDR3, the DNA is TGCAGCGTTCGGGTAGCGGCCAGCTCCTACAATGAGCAGTTCTTC.

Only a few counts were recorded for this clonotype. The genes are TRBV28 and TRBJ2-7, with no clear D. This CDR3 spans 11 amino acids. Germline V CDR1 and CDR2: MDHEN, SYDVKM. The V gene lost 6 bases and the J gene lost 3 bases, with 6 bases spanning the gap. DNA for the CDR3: TGTGCCAGCAGGCGTAACTACGAGCAGTACTTC. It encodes CASRRNYEQYF.

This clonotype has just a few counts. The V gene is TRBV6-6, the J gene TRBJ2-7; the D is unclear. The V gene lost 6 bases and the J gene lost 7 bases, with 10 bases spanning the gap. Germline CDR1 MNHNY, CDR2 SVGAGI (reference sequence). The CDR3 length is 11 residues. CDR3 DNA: TGTGCCAGCAGCGAGACCCTGGAGCAGTACTTC. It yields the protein CASSETLEQYF.

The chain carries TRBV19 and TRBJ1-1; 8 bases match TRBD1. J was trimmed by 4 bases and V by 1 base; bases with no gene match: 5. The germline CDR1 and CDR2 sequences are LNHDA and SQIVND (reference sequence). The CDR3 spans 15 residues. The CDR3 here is CASSIVGQGSTEAFF. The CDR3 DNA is TGTGCCAGTAGTATAGTTGGACAGGGAAGCACTGAAGCTTTCTTT.

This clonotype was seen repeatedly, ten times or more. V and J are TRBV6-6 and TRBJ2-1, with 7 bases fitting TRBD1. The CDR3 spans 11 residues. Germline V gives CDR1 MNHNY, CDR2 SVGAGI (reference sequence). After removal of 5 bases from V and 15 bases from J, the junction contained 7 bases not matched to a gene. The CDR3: CASSPYQGVFF. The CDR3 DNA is TGTGCCAGCAGTCCCTATCAGGGGGTGTTCTTC.

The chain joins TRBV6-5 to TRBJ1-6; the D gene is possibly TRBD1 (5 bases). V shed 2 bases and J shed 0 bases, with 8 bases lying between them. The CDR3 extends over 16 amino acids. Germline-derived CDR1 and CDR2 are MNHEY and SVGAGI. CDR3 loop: CASSYRGSSYNSPLHF. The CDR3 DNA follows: TGTGCCAGCAGTTACCGGGGGAGCTCCTATAATTCACCCCTCCACTTT.